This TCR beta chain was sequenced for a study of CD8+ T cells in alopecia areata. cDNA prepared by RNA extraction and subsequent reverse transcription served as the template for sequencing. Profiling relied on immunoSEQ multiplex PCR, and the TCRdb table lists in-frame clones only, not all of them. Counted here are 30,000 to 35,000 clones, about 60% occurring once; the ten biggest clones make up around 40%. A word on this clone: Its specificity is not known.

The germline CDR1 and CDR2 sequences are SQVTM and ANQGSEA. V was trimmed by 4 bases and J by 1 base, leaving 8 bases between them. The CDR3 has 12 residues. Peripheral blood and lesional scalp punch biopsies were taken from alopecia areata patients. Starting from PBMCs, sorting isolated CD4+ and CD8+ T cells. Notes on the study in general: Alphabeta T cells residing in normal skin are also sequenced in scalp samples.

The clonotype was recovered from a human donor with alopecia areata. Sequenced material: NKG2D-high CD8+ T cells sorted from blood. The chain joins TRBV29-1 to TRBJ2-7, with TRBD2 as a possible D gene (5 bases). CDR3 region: CSVGEFSYEQYF. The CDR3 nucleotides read TGCAGCGTTGGGGAGTTTTCCTACGAGCAGTACTTC.